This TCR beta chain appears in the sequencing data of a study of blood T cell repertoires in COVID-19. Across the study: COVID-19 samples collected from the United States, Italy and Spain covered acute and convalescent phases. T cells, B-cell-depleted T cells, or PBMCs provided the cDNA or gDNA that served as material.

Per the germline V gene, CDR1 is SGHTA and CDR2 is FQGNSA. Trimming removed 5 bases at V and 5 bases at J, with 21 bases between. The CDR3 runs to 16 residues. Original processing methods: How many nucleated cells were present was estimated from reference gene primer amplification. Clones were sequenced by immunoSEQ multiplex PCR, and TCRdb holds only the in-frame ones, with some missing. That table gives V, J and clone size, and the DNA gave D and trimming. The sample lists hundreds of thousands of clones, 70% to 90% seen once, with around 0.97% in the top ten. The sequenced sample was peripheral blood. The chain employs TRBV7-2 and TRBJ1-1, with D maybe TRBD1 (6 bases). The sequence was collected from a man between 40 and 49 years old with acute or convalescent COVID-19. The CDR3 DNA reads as TGTGCCAGCAGCCAGCCGGGACATTATTCGAGGACTGAAGCTTTCTTT. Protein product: CASSQPGHYSRTEAFF.